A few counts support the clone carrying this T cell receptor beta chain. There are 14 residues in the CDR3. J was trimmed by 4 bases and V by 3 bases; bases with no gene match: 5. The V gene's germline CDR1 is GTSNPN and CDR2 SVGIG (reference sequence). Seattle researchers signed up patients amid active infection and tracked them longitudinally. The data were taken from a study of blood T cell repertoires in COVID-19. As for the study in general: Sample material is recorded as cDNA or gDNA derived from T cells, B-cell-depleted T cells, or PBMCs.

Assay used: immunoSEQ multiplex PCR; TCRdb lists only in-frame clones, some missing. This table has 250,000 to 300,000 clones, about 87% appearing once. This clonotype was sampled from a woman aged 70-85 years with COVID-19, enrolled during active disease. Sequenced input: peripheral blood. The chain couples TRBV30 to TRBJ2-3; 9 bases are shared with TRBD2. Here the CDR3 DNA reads TGTGCCTGGAGGGGCGGGAGGGAGGCAGATACGCAGTATTTT. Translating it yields CAWRGGREADTQYF.